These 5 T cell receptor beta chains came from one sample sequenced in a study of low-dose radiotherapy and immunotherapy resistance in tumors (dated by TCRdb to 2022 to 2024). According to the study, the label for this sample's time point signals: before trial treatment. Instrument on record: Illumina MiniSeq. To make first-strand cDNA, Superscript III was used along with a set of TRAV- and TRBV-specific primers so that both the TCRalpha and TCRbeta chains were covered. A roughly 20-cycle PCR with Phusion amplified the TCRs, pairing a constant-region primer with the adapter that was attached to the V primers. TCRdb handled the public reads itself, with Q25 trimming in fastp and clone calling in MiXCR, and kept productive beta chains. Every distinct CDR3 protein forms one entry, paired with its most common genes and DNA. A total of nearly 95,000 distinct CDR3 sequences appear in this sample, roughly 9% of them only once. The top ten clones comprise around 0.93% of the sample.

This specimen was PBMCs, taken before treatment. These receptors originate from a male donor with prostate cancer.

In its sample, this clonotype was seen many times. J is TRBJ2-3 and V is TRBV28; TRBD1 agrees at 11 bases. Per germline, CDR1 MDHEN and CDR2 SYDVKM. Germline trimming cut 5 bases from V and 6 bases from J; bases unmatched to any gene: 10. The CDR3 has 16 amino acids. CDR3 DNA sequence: TGTGCCAGCAGTGGGACAGGGGGTGGGGGCAGGGATACGCAGTATTTT. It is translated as CASSGTGGGGRDTQYF.

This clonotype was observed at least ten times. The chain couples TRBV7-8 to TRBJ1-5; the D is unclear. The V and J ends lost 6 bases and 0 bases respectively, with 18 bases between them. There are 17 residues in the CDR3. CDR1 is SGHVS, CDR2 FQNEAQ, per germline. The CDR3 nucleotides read TGTGCCAGCAGTTCCGCGGGAGGACCGTATAGCAATCAGCCCCAGCATTTT. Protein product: CASSSAGGPYSNQPQHF.

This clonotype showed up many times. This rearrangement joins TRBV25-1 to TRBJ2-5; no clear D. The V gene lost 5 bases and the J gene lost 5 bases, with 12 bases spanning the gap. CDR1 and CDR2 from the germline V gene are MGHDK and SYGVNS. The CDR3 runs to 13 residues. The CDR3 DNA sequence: TGTGCCAGCAGTCCGAAATTTTTTGAGACCCAGTACTTC. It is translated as CASSPKFFETQYF.

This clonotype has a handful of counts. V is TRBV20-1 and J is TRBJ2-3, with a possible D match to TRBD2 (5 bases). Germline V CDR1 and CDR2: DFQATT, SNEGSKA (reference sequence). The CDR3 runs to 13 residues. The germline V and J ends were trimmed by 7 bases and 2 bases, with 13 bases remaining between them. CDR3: CSVIPGLTDTQYF. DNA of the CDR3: TGCAGTGTCATACCCGGACTCACAGATACGCAGTATTTT.

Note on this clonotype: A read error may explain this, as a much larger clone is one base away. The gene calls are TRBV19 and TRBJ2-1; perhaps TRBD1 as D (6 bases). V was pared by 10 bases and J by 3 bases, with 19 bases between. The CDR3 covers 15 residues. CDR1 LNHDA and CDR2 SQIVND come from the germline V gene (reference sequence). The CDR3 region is CATNAGTMDYNEQFF. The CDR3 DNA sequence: TGTGCCACCAATGCCGGGACAATGGACTACAATGAGCAGTTCTTC.